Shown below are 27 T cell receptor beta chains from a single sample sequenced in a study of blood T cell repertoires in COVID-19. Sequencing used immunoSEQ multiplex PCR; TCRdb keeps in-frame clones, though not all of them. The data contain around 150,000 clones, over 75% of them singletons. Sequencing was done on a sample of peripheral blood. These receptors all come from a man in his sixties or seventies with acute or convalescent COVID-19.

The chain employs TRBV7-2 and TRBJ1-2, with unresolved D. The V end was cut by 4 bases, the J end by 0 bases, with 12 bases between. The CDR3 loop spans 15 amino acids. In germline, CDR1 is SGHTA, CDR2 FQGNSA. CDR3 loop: CASSSRFDTNYGYTF. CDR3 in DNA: TGTGCCAGCAGCTCCAGATTTGATACTAACTATGGCTACACCTTC.

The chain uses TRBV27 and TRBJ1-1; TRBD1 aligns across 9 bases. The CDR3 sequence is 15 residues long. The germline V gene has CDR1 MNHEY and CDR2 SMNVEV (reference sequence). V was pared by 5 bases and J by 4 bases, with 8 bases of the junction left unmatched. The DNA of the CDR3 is TGTGCCAGCAGTCTAACAGGGGGCAGCGGCACTGAAGCTTTCTTT. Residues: CASSLTGGSGTEAFF.

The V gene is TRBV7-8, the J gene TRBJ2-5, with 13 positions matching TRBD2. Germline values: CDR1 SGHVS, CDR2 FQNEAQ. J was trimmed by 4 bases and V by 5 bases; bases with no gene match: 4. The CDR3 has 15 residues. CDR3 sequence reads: CASSAGLAGAETQYF. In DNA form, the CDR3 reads TGTGCCAGCAGCGCCGGACTAGCGGGAGCAGAGACCCAGTACTTC.

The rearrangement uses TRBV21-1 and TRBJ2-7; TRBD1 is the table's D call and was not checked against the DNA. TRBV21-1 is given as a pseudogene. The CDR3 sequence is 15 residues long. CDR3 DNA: TGTGCCAGCAGCAAACGGAGGGGGCGCGAGTACGAGCAGTACTTC. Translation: CASSKRRGREYEQYF.

The CDR3 DNA sequence: TGTGCCAGCAGCTGGAGAAGACAGGGCGAGCAGTACTTC. It yields the protein CASSWRRQGEQYF. This rearrangement joins TRBV11-3 to TRBJ2-7; 7 positions match TRBD1. CDR3 length: 13 residues. The V gene's germline CDR1 is SGHNT and CDR2 YENEEA. V trimming: 4 bases; J trimming: 6 bases; junction bases outside the gene matches: 6.

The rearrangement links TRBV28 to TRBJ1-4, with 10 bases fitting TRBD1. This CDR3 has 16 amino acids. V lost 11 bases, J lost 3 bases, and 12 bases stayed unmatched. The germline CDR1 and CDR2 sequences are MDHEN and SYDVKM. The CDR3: CAFLGGQGRANEKLFF. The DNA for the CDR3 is TGTGCCTTCCTAGGGGGACAGGGGAGGGCTAATGAAAAACTGTTTTTT.

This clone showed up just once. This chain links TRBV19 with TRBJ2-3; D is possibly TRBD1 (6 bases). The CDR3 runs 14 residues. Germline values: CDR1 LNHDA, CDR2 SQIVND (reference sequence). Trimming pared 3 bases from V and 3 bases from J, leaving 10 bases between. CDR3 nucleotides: TGTGCCAGTAGTATCCAGGGGACGACAGATACGCAGTATTTT. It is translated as CASSIQGTTDTQYF.

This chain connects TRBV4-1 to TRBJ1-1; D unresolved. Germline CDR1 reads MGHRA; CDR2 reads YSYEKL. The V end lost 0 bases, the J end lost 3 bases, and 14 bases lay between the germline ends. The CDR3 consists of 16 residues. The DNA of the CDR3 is TGCGCCAGCAGCCAAGATGAATTCGGGTCGGACACTGAAGCTTTCTTT. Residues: CASSQDEFGSDTEAFF.

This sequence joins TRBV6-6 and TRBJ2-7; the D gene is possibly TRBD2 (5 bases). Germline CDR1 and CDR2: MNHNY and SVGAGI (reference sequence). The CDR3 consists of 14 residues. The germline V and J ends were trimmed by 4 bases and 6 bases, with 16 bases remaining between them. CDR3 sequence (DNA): TGTGCCAGCAGTTCCAGCGGTGGGCCACTCGAGCAGTACTTC. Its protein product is CASSSSGGPLEQYF.

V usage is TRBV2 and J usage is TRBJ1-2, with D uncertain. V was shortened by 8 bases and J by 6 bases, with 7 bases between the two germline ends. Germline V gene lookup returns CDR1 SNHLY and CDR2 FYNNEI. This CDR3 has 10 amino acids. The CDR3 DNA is TGTGCCAGCCTTTTAAATGGCTACACCTTC. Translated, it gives CASLLNGYTF.

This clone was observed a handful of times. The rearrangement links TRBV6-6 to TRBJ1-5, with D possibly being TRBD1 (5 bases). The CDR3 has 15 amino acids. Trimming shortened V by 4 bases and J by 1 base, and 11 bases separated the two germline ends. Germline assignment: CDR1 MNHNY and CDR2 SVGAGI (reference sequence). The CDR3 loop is CASSSRQGSNQPQHF. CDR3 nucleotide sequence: TGTGCCAGCAGTTCGAGGCAGGGCAGCAATCAGCCCCAGCATTTT.

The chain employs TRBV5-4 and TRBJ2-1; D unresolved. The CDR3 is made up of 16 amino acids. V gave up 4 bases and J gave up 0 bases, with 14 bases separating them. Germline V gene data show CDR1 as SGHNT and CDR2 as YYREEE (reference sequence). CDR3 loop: CASSARMESSYNEQFF. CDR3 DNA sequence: TGTGCCAGCAGCGCCCGCATGGAGAGCTCCTACAATGAGCAGTTCTTC.

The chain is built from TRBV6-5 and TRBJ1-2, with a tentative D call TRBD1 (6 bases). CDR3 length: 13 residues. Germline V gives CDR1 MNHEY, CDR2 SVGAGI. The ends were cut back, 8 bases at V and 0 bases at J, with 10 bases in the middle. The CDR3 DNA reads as TGTGCCAGCCGGGACACAGCTAACTATGGCTACACCTTC. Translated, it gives CASRDTANYGYTF.

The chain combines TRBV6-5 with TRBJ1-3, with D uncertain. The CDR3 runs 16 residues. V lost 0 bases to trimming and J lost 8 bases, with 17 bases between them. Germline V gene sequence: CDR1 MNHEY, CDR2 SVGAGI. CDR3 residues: CASSYSTVAGVDTIYF. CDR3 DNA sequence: TGTGCCAGCAGTTACTCGACCGTGGCAGGCGTAGACACCATATATTTT.

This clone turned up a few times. CDR3 in DNA: TGTGCCGTTCGGGCTCAGGGTAGCCCAAGTGACTACACCTTC. Residues: CAVRAQGSPSDYTF. V gene TRBV15 combines with J gene TRBJ1-2; TRBD1 might be the D (5 bases). The CDR3 totals 14 residues. V lost 11 bases to trimming and J lost 10 bases, with 26 bases between them. The germline V gene has CDR1 LNHNV and CDR2 YYDKDF (reference sequence).

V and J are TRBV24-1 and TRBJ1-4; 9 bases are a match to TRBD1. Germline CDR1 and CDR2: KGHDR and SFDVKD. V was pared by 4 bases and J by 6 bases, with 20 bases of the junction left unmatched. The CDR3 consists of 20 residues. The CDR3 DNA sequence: TGTGCCACCAGTGAGTATCCGGGACAGGGCCGAGTGGGGACCGATGAAAAACTGTTTTTT. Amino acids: CATSEYPGQGRVGTDEKLFF.

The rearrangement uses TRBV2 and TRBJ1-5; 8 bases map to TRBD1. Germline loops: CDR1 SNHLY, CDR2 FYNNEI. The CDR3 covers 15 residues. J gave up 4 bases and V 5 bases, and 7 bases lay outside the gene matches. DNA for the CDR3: TGTGCCAGCAGTCGGGACAGGAACCCTAATCAGCCCCAGCATTTT. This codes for CASSRDRNPNQPQHF.

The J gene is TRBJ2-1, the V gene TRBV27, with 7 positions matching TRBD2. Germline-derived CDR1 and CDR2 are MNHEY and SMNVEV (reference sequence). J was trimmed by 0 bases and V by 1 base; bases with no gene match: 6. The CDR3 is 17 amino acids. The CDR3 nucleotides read TGTGCCAGCAGTTTATGGTCTAGCGGTAGCTCCTACAATGAGCAGTTCTTC. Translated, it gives CASSLWSSGSSYNEQFF.

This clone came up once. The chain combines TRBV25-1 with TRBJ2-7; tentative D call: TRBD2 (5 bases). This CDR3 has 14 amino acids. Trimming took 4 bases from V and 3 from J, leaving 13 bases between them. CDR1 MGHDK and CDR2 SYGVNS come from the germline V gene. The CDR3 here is CASSAGLSFYEQYF. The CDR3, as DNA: TGTGCCAGCAGTGCAGGACTCTCCTTCTACGAGCAGTACTTC.

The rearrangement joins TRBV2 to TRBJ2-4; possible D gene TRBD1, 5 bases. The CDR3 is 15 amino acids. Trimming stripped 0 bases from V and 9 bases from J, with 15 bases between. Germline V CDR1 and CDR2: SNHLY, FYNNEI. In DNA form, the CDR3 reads TGTGCCAGCAGTGAAGCTTACCCTCAGGGTGTCATTCAGTACTTC. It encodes CASSEAYPQGVIQYF.

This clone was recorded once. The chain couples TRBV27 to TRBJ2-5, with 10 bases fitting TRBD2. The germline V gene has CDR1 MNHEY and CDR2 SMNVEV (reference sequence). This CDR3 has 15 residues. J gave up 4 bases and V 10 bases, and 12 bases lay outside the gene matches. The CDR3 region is CATNPGTSEVETQYF. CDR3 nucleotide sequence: TGTGCCACTAATCCCGGGACTAGCGAGGTAGAGACCCAGTACTTC.

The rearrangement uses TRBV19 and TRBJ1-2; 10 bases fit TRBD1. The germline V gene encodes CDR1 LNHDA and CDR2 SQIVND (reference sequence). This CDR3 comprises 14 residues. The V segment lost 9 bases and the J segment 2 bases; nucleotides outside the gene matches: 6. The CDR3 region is CASFPGQGNYGYTF. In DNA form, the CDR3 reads TGTGCCAGCTTTCCGGGACAGGGGAACTATGGCTACACCTTC.

The CDR3 reads CASSLRRGGYNEQFF. CDR3 in DNA: TGTGCCAGCAGCTTGCGGCGGGGGGGCTACAATGAGCAGTTCTTC. The rearrangement joins TRBV11-3 to TRBJ2-1, with 9 bases identical to TRBD2. Looked up from germline, CDR1 is SGHNT and CDR2 is YENEEA. The ends lost 3 bases at V and 3 bases at J; junction bases unmatched: 3. The CDR3 loop spans 15 amino acids.

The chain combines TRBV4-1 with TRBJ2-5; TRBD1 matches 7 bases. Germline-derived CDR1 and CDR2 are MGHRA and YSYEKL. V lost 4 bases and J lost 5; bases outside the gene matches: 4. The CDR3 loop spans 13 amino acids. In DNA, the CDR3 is TGCGCCAGCAGCCCCAGACAGGGTGAGACCCAGTACTTC. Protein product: CASSPRQGETQYF.

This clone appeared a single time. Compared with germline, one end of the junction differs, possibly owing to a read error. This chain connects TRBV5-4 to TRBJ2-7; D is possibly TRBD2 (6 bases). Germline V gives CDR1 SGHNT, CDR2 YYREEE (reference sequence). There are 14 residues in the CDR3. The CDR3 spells CASSGGTMGLGQYF. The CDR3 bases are TGTGCCAGCAGCGGGGGGACGATGGGTCTTGGGCAGTATTTC.

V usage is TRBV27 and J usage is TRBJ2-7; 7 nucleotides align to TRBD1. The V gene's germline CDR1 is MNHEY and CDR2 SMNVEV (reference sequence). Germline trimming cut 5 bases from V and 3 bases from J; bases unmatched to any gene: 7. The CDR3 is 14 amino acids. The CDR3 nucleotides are TGTGCCAGCAGTGAAGCCGGGACAGACTACGAGCAGTACTTC. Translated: CASSEAGTDYEQYF.

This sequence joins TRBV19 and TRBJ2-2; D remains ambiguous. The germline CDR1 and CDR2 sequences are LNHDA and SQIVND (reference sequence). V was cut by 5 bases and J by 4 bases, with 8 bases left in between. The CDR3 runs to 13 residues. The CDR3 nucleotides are TGTGCCAGTAGTCCCTCTTCCACCGGGGAGCTGTTTTTT. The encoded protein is CASSPSSTGELFF.